This T cell receptor (beta chain) was recorded in a study of T cell repertoires in cytomegalovirus infection. Looking at the study overall: It can be stated that public TCR beta signatures indicated CMV infection as well as a matching HLA type.

The CDR3 totals 14 residues. CDR1 and CDR2 (germline): DFQATT, SNEGSKA (reference sequence). V lost 0 bases to trimming and J lost 7 bases, with 10 bases between them. Study results and limitations: Cumulative public TCR beta family frequency identified carriers of CMV plus the relevant HLA. It was HLA-C-restricted CMV-specific TCR beta clonotypes that dominated the response ex vivo.

With respect to this clonotype: What it binds is not known.

MiXCR, applied by TCRdb to the reads, yields one record per CDR3 protein. Here the sample spans fewer than 700,000 distinct CDR3 sequences, more than 20% being singletons. The rearrangement links TRBV20-1 to TRBJ1-6, with D hard to call. Sequenced input: CD8+ T cells from PBMCs. The TCR sequence derives from a human donor in good health (CMV status not recorded). Some clones in this sample may be carry-over from other donors' samples. The CDR3 bases are TGCAGTGCTAGAGATATGAAGGAAAATTCACCCCTCCACTTT. It codes for CSARDMKENSPLHF.